This TCR beta chain came from a study of blood T cell repertoires in COVID-19. Overall study context: COVID-19 samples, acute and convalescent, were from the United States, Italy and Spain.

V lost 3 bases and J 0 bases, leaving 9 bases between the germline ends. There are 15 residues in the CDR3. CDR1 is LGHDT and CDR2 is YNNKEL in the germline V gene (reference sequence). Per the original methods: Cell counts per sample came from amplifying reference gene primers. Data came from immunoSEQ multiplex PCR; TCRdb stores just in-frame clones and leaves some out. V and J calls and clone size are copied from that table; D and trimming were computed from the DNA. Altogether 130,000 to 150,000 clones are present, 75% to 90% being singletons, with the ten largest covering less than 2%. This sequence was found in a woman aged 45 to 65 with acute or convalescent COVID-19. This chain uses TRBV3-1 (or the pseudogene TRBV3-2) with TRBJ2-1, with TRBD2 as a possible D gene (6 bases). Sequencing input: peripheral blood. For the CDR3, the DNA is TGTGCCAGCAGCCATACGACTAGCTCCTACAATGAGCAGTTCTTC. Its translation is CASSHTTSSYNEQFF.